This T cell receptor (beta chain) was sequenced in a study of cytomegalovirus exposure and HLA in healthy donors. Study-level results: It was reportedly the case that the classifier diagnosed cytomegalovirus status with high specificity and sensitivity. Overall, approximately 150 TCR beta chains were annotated as cytomegalovirus-associated.

Assay used: immunoSEQ multiplex PCR; TCRdb lists only in-frame clones, some missing. This table has approximately 180,000 clones, about 82% appearing once. Worth noting for this clone: What it binds is unknown.

The sequenced sample consisted of PBMCs. This TCR derives from a woman aged 18-29 years in good health and CMV-seronegative.

CDR3: CATVDPGITDTQYF. For the CDR3, the DNA is TGTGCCACCGTGGACCCAGGGATCACAGATACGCAGTATTTT. The chain employs TRBV15 and TRBJ2-3; D may be TRBD1 (5 bases). Germline lookup yields CDR1 LNHNV and CDR2 YYDKDF (reference sequence). Trimming took off 8 bases at V and 2 bases at J, with 14 bases between the two ends. The CDR3 totals 14 residues.